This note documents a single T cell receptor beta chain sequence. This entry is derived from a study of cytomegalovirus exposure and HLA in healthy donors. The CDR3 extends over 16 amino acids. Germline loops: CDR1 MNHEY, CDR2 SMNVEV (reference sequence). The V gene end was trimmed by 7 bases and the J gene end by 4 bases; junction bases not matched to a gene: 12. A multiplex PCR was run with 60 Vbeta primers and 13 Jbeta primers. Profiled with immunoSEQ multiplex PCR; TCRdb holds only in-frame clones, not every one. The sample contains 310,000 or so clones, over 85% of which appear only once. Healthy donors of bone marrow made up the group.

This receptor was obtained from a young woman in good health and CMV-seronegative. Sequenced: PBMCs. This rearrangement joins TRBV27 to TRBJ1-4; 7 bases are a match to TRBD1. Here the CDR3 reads CASTYTGDTHNEKLFF. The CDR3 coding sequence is TGTGCCAGCACTTACACAGGGGACACTCATAATGAAAAACTGTTTTTT.